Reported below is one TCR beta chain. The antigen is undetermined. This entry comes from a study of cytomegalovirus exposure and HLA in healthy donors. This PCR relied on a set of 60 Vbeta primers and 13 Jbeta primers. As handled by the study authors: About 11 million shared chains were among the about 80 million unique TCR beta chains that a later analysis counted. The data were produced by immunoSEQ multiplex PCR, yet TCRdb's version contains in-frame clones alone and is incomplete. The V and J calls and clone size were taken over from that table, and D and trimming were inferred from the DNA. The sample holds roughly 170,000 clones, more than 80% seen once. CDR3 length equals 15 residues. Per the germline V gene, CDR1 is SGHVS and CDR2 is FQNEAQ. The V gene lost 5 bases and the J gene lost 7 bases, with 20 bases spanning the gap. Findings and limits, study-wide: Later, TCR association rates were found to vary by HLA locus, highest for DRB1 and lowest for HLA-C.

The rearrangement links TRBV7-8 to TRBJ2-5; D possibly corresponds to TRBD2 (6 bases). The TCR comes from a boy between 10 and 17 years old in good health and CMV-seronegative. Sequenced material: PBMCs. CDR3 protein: CASSRRDSISGTQYF. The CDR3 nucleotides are TGTGCCAGCAGCCGTCGGGACTCGATTTCGGGGACCCAGTACTTC.